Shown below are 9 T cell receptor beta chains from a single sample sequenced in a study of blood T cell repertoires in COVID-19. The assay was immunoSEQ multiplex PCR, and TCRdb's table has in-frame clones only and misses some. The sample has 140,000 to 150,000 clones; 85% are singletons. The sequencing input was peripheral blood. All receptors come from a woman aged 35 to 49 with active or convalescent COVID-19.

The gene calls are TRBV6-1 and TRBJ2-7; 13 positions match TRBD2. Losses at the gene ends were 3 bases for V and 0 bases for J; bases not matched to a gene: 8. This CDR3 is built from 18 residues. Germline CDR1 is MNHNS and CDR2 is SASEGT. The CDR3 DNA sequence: TGTGCCAGCAGTGATTTCCCGGGACTAGCGGGGAGCTCCTACGAGCAGTACTTC. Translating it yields CASSDFPGLAGSSYEQYF.

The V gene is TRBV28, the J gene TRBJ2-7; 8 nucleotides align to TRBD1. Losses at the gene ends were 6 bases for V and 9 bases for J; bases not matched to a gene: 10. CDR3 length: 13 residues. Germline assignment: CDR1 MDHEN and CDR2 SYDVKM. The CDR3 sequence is CASSPGQGLAQYF. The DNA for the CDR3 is TGTGCCAGCAGCCCTGGACAGGGTCTCGCGCAGTACTTC.

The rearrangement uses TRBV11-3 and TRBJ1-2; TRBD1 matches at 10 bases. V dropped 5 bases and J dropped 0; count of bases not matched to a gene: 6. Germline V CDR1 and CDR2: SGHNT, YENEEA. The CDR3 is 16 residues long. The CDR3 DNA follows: TGTGCCAGCAGCAGACCGACAGGGGGCACTAACTATGGCTACACCTTC. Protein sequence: CASSRPTGGTNYGYTF. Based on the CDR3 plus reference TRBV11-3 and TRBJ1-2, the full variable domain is EAGVVQSPRYKIIEKKQPVAFWCNPISGHNTLYWYLQNLGQGPELLIRYENEEAVDDSQLPKDRFSAERLKGVDSTLKIQPAELGDSAVYLCASSRPTGGTNYGYTFGSGTRLTVV.

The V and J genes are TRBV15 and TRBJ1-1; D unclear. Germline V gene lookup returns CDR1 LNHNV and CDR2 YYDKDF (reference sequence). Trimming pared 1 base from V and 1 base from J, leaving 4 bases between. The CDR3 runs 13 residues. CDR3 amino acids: CATSRGANTEAFF. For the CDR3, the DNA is TGTGCCACCAGCAGAGGGGCGAACACTGAAGCTTTCTTT.

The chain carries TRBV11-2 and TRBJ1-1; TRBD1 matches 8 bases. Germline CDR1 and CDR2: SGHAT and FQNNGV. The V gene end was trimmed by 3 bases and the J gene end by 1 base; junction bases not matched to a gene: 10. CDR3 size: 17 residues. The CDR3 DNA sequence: TGTGCCAGCAGCTTGAGGCGACCGGGGACAGGGAACACTGAAGCTTTCTTT. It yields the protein CASSLRRPGTGNTEAFF.

CDR3 protein: CASSPGGATPGNTIYF. CDR3 DNA: TGCGCCAGCAGCCCTGGGGGGGCGACCCCTGGAAACACCATATATTTT. V and J are TRBV5-1 and TRBJ1-3; the D gene is possibly TRBD1 (6 bases). Germline CDR1 and CDR2: SGHRS and YFSETQ. This CDR3 comprises 16 residues. V gave up 4 bases and J gave up 2 bases, with 16 bases separating them.

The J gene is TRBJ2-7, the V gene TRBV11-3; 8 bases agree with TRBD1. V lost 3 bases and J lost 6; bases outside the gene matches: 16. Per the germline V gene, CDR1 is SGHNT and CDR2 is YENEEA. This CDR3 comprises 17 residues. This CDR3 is CASSLGPHQTGVSEQYF. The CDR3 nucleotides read TGTGCCAGCAGCTTGGGACCCCACCAGACAGGGGTAAGCGAGCAGTACTTC.

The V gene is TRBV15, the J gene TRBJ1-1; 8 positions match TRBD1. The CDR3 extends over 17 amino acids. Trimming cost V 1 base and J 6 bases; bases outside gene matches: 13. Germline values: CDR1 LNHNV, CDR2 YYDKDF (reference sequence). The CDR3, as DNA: TGTGCCACCAGCAGAGGGTGGGCGCAACAGGGGGATCCTGAAGCTTTCTTT. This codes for CATSRGWAQQGDPEAFF.

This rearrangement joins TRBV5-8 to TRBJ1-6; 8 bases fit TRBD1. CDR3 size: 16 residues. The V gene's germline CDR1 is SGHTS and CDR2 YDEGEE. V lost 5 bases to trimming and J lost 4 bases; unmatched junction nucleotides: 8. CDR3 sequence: CASSSGQGGYNSPLHF. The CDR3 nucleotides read TGTGCCAGCAGTAGCGGACAGGGTGGTTATAATTCACCCCTCCACTTT.